This T cell receptor (beta chain) was obtained from a study of blood T cell repertoires in COVID-19. At the level of the study: Samples taken during acute and convalescent COVID-19 were collected in the United States, Italy and Spain. Sample material is recorded as cDNA or gDNA derived from T cells, B-cell-depleted T cells, or PBMCs.

Germline lookup yields CDR1 GTSNPN and CDR2 SVGIG (reference sequence). The CDR3 extends over 13 amino acids. V was trimmed by 4 bases and J by 8 bases, leaving 17 bases between them. The assay was immunoSEQ multiplex PCR, and TCRdb's table has in-frame clones only and misses some. The repertoire includes about 300,000 clones, around 88% of them detected once, and 1% to 1.5% sits in the top ten. The gene calls are TRBV30 and TRBJ1-1; D might be TRBD1 (6 bases). The source material was peripheral blood. This clonotype was sampled from a woman aged 45-65 years with acute or convalescent COVID-19. CDR3 protein: CAWMPYTGTEAFF. CDR3 in DNA: TGTGCCTGGATGCCCTACACCGGGACAGAAGCTTTCTTT.